This T cell receptor (beta chain) was identified in a study of cytomegalovirus exposure and HLA in healthy donors (dated by TCRdb to the late 2010s). For the wider study: In an earlier analysis of approximately 640 of the donors, 250 to 300 Gb of sequence data and approximately 120 million unique TCR beta sequences from roughly 200 million T cells were reported. Approximately 310 gigabases of sequencing data and 70 million to 100 million unique TCR sequences made up an early release that covered 640 HLA-typed donors. Among the roughly 380 genotyped donors, around 81% belonged to the genetic ancestry cluster associated with self-reported Caucasian donors. The study aimed to test whether cataloging public T cell receptors could reveal signatures of past pathogen exposure. The study used immunosequencing to profile the T cell repertoires of several hundred subjects and linked those repertoires to cytomegalovirus serostatus. Besides the first cohort of 666 subjects, a separate validation cohort made up of 120 different subjects was used. To predict cytomegalovirus infection status, the study brought together high-throughput TCR immunosequencing, statistical association of individual TCRs with disease status, and machine learning. In a later analysis, previously published TCR beta repertoires from several hundred donors were re-analyzed and high-resolution HLA genotyping was added so that TCR occurrence patterns could be studied. Rather than using new phenotypic data, the later analysis identified candidate immune exposures from TCR beta sequences and from how often those sequences occurred across donors. In an earlier analysis of 550 to 700 of the donors, high-throughput TCR beta sequencing was used to judge whether each TCR beta V gene segment behaved as functional or pseudogenic. Donor age, sex, ethnicity and CMV serostatus were compiled together with the repertoire data. In a later genetic analysis, genome-wide SNP genotypes for about 55% of the roughly 700 donors were used, and that subset was treated as a discovery cohort. Every discovery cohort repertoire had been produced on one sequencing platform. HLA typing covered class I and class II loci at four-digit resolution. Typing coverage differed by locus: A, B, C, DRB1 and DQB1 were typed in roughly 620-640 donors, DQA1 in about 550, DPA1 in some 600, and DPB1 in just under 490. Because of strong linkage in the cohort, a few DR-DQ haplotypes were treated as single units for association and clustering. Across 300 to 400 genotyped donors of the cohort, an average of roughly 200,000 unique TCR beta nucleotide sequences per donor were sequenced, and roughly a sixth of those sequences were non-productive. Findings and caveats that apply to the study as a whole: A cluster of highly shared sequence variants was judged likely to be a technical artifact of the sequencing pipeline. For the cohort, immune exposure information was limited to CMV serostatus. Assigning TCR associations to individual alleles was difficult when HLA alleles, especially DR and DQ, strongly co-occurred. The study listed approximately 150 TCR beta chains as associated with cytomegalovirus. Correlated functional status among segregating V segments might be attributable to linkage disequilibrium, but an unknown experimental factor could not be ruled out. An earlier analysis of approximately 570 of the donors showed that most TCR beta V segments appeared in productive rearrangements either about 87% or about 30% of the time, which broadly matched IMGT annotations. Because the 87-base-pair reads could not distinguish some IMGT-functional V segments, including TRBV6-2 and TRBV6-3, those segments were excluded. A later genetic analysis associated a missense DCLRE1C variant with V-gene and J-gene trimming of TCR beta chains, and an independent cohort replicated the association. HLA typing was unavailable for some donors at each locus, so association tests used only the typed subset. According to a later genetic analysis, donors in an Asian-associated ancestry cluster had fewer N-insertions in productive TCRs than the approximately 630-donor mean. In a later analysis, HLA-associated TCR beta chains showed more clonal expansion and lower generation probabilities than non-associated chains that were equally common. Most TCR sequences were observed very rarely across donors, whereas some public TCRs were present in many individuals. A further reported finding was that TCR beta sequences accurately predicted the HLA-A and HLA-B alleles for most subjects in the first cohort. A few of the identified cytomegalovirus-associated TCR beta chains were confirmed in vitro to be specific for cytomegalovirus antigens. In both the original and validation cohorts, the classifier was reported to diagnose cytomegalovirus status with high specificity and sensitivity. Most CMV-associated TCR beta chains appeared to be HLA-restricted in a later analysis, and the HLA associations seemed to be driven largely by CMV exposure. At a false discovery rate of 0.05, a later analysis linked around 15,000 TCR beta sequences to specific HLA alleles. Only TCR beta chains were sequenced in this cohort, and the absence of alpha or paired-chain data limited detectable features. Because counts were too low, under 20 rarely observed V segments, including chromosome 9 orphons, were left out of the earlier analysis of 500 to 650 of the donors. The presence/absence analyses assumed that sequencing depth was roughly uniform across donors, and that assumption may not be true. The authors suggested that the approach could potentially be generalized to other disease states and immunological phenotypes. According to a later analysis, TCR association rates differed among HLA loci, with DRB1 alleles showing the most associated TCRs and HLA-C alleles showing the fewest. A later analysis reported that several top co-occurrence clusters appeared linked to parvovirus B19, influenza, CMV and Epstein-Barr virus.

Concerning this clone: The specificity of this receptor is unknown. Qualities for individual bases were not recorded, and no much larger clone is one base off.

Ends trimmed: V by 5 bases, J by 7 bases; bases unmatched to a gene: 11. Reading the germline V gene (reference sequence) gives CDR1 MNHEY and CDR2 SMNVEV. From cysteine to phenylalanine, the CDR3 is 15 amino acids long. Just the 45-base CDR3 DNA is kept, in frame starting at base 1. Receptor libraries were prepared by the immunoSEQ multiplex PCR assay. For the multiplex PCR, a mixture combining 60 forward primers for TCR Vbeta segments and 13 reverse primers for TCR Jbeta segments was used. Amplification of the CDR3 region of rearranged TCR beta genes was performed with a multiplex PCR assay on genomic DNA. The amplified TCR beta libraries were sequenced on the Illumina HiSeq System as 87-base-pair reads. The original methods were these. A later analysis tallied 80 million to 95 million unique TCR beta chains across the 640 or so repertoires, and some 10 million of those chains were shared by two or more donors. Raw reads were error-corrected and collapsed into unique sequences by a nearest-neighbor algorithm in which closely related sequences were merged to remove PCR and sequencing errors. CDR3 sequences were aligned to IMGT reference sequences to assign V, D and J gene segments. For a sequence to be retained, a match of at least six nucleotides to both a V gene segment and a J gene segment was required. Rearrangements were called productive when the CDR3 lacked stop codons and stayed in frame with V and J; all others were non-productive. CDR3 was defined by IMGT convention, running from the second conserved V-encoded cysteine to the conserved J-encoded phenylalanine. Sequences without an unambiguous match to a single V gene segment were excluded from the earlier analysis of about 630 of the donors. An earlier analysis of almost 600 of the donors classified V segments as functional when productive rearrangements were above 56.7% and as segregating when the standard deviation between donors was above 5%. A statistical classification framework was developed to diagnose cytomegalovirus status using the catalog of TCR beta chain sequences. In a later analysis, TCR nucleotide sequences were compared against IMGT/GENE-DB human TR gene sequences so that V and J genes could be assigned. The TCRdist pipeline was used in a later analysis to assign CDR3 sequences and most-parsimonious VDJ recombination scenarios. In a later analysis, each TCR beta chain was defined by its CDR3 amino acid sequence together with its V-gene family, and reads lacking a unique V-gene family were excluded. In a later analysis, nearly 600 highly shared, low-generation-probability nucleotide sequences were removed to address suspected cross-contamination and a sequencing artifact. In a later analysis, a clonal expansion index for each public chain was calculated from normalized within-repertoire ranks of inferred template counts. In a later analysis, generation probabilities were computed using a VDJ recombination model fitted to out-of-frame rearrangements, and the results were checked against IGoR. Hypergeometric tests were used in a later analysis to score TCR-TCR, TCR-HLA and TCR-CMV co-occurrence, with a repertoire-size bias correction applied to the TCR pairs. To estimate false discovery rates, a later analysis permuted the HLA or CMV assignments 20 times. A later analysis grouped co-occurring TCRs with DBSCAN, adding TCRdist sequence similarity when clustering within HLA-allele-positive subsets. Repertoires with fewer than 30,000 or more than 120,000 public chains were left out of co-occurrence clustering, as were about five repertoires with anomalous nucleotide sharing. Imported from immuneACCESS, the table was reduced by TCRdb to in-frame sequences with V and J called. These copies leave out some clones; in studies compared against another copy, an unresolved V gene accounts for under half, and the cause of the remainder is not known. Clone size and V and J calls were adopted from that table, with D and trimming inferred from the DNA. Across this sample there are some 130,000 clones, with roughly 79% seen only once. Clones ranked in the top ten supply 0.6% to 0.7% of the sample.

The cohort comprised approximately 700 healthy bone marrow donors. At the time of sampling, all cohort members were nominally healthy, though unrecorded immune exposures were likely present. The donor tested CMV seronegative and was one of the 352 seronegative cohort members. A peripheral blood sample was provided by each donor, and peripheral blood mononuclear cells were used for TCR beta sequencing. Genomic DNA was extracted from the blood cell samples with the Qiagen DNeasy Blood Extraction Kit. This chain is built from TRBV27 and TRBJ1-2; the junction holds 9 bases that match TRBD1. Input material: PBMCs. This receptor was obtained from a young man in good health and CMV-seronegative. The DNA sequence is TGTGCCAGCAGTACATACCCGGGACAGGGCGGTGGCTACACCTTC. Its product reads: CASSTYPGQGGGYTF.